These T cell receptor beta chains were read from a single sample in a study of blood T cell repertoires in COVID-19. The table came from immunoSEQ multiplex PCR; TCRdb's copy has only in-frame clones and leaves some out. The profile shows about 280,000 clones, around 87% of them singletons. The sample taken for sequencing was PBMCs or T cells enriched from blood (not recorded which). All receptors derive from a woman younger than 35 with acute COVID-19. CDR3s include the opening cysteine and the closing phenylalanine or tryptophan. Each record gives: J gene, clone size, D gene, V gene, CDR3 protein, CDR3 DNA. A D gene is named only where the DNA matches it firmly. Size is omitted from some rows. Given values are once, few, many or a class for expanded clones.

TRBJ1-5	once	TRBD1	TRBV4-1	CASSQLPGQGVTNQPQHF	TGCGCCAGCAGCCAACTCCCGGGACAGGGGGTTACCAATCAGCCCCAGCATTTT
TRBJ2-6	NA	NA	TRBV21-1	CASSTRTPSSGANVLTF	TGTGCCAGCAGCACTAGGACACCTTCCTCTGGGGCCAACGTCCTGACTTTC
TRBJ1-1	NA	NA	TRBV14	CASSQAPGHNTEAFF	TGTGCCAGCAGCCAAGCCCCGGGACACAACACTGAAGCTTTCTTT
TRBJ1-3	NA	TRBD1	TRBV5-1	CASSRDSLSGNTIYF	TGCGCCAGCAGTCGGGACAGTCTCTCTGGAAACACCATATATTTT
TRBJ2-2	NA	TRBD2	TRBV30	CAWLGRRGTSLSNTGELFF	TGTGCCTGGTTAGGTCGTCGCGGGACTAGCTTATCGAACACCGGGGAGCTGTTTTTT
TRBJ1-5	NA	NA	TRBV30	CAWGGAGGASNQPQHF	TGTGCCTGGGGCGGAGCGGGTGGCGCAAGCAATCAGCCCCAGCATTTT
TRBJ2-7	few	TRBD2	TRBV7-9	CASSHGLDGSYEQYF	TGTGCCAGCAGCCATGGACTAGATGGCTCCTACGAGCAGTACTTC
TRBJ2-7	NA	TRBD1	TRBV2	CASSEGTGRTYEQYF	TGTGCCAGCAGTGAGGGGACAGGGAGAACCTACGAGCAGTACTTC
TRBJ1-1	NA	NA	TRBV11-2	CASSLAGGGYTEAFF	TGTGCCAGCAGCCTCGCCGGGGGAGGTTATACTGAAGCTTTCTTT
TRBJ1-2	NA	NA	TRBV6-1	CASSEITSLPF	TGTGCCAGCAGTGAAATTACGAGCCTACCCTTC
TRBJ1-1	NA	NA	TRBV19	CASSIMRSTEAFF	TGTGCCAGTAGTATAATGAGGAGCACTGAAGCTTTCTTT
TRBJ1-6	once	NA	TRBV10-3	CAISSWGEGDSPLHF	TGTGCCATCAGTAGTTGGGGTGAAGGGGATTCACCCCTCCACTTT
TRBJ2-3	NA	NA	TRBV6-2/TRBV6-3	CASSYSRLGSVPTDTQYF	TGTGCCAGCAGTTACTCAAGATTGGGTAGCGTTCCCACAGATACGCAGTATTTT
TRBJ2-3	NA	NA	TRBV6-5	CACKRSSTDTQYF	TGTGCCTGCAAGCGGAGCTCCACAGATACGCAGTATTTT
TRBJ2-7	NA	TRBD2	TRBV6-6	CASTGRLDGGVYEQYF	TGTGCCAGCACCGGGAGATTGGACGGGGGGGTCTACGAGCAGTACTTC
TRBJ2-5	few	TRBD2	TRBV5-4	CASSSGGGSGTQETQYF	TGTGCCAGCAGCTCGGGAGGGGGGTCTGGGACCCAAGAGACCCAGTACTTC
TRBJ2-1	NA	TRBD1	TRBV29-1	CSVSQGASSSYNEQFF	TGCAGCGTATCACAGGGGGCCTCTAGCTCCTACAATGAGCAGTTCTTC
TRBJ2-2	few	TRBD1	TRBV24-1	CATRDRAAGELFF	TGTGCCACCAGGGACAGGGCGGCAGGGGAGCTGTTTTTT
TRBJ1-2	NA	TRBD1	TRBV15	CATSRAGTGATYGYTF	TGTGCCACCAGCAGAGCGGGGACAGGGGCTACCTATGGCTACACCTTC